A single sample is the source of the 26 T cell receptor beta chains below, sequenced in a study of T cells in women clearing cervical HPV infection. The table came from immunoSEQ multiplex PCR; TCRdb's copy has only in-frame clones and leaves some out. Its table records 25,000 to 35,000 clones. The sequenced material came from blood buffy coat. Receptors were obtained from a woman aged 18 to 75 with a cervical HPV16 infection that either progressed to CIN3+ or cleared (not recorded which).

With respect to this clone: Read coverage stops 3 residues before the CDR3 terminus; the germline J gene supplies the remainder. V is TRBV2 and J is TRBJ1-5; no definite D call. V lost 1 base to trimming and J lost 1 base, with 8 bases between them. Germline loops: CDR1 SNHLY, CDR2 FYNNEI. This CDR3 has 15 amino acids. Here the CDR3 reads CASSEEVVSNQPQHF. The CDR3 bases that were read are TGTGCCAGCAGTGAAGAGGTGGTGAGCAATCAGCCC. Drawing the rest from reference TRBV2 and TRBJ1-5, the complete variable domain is EPEVTQTPSHQVTQMGQEVILRCVPISNHLYFYWYRQILGQKVEFLVSFYNNEISEKSEIFDDQFSVERPDGSNFTLKIRSTKLEDSAMYFCASSEEVVSNQPQHFGDGTRLSIL.

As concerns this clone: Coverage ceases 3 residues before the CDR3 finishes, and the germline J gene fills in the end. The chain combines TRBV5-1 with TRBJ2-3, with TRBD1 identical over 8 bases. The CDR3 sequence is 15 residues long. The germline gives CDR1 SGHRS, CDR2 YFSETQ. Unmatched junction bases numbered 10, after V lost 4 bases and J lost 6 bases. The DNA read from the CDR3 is TGCGCCAGCAGCCCGACAGGGGTAACCTGGGATACG. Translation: CASSPTGVTWDT. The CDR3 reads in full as CASSPTGVTWDTQYF. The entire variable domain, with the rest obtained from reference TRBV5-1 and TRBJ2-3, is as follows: KAGVTQTPRYLIKTRGQQVTLSCSPISGHRSVSWYQQTPGQGLQFLFEYFSETQRNKGNFPGRFSGRQFSNSRSEMNVSTLELGDSALYLCASSPTGVTWDTQYFGPGTRLTVL.

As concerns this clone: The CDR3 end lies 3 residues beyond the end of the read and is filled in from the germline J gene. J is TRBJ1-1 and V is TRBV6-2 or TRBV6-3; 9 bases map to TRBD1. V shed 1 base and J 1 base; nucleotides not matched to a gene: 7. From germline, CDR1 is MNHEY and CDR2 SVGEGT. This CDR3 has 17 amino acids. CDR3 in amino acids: CASSYFQQGATNTEAFF. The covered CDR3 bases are TGTGCCAGCAGTTACTTTCAACAGGGGGCAACGAACACTGAA.

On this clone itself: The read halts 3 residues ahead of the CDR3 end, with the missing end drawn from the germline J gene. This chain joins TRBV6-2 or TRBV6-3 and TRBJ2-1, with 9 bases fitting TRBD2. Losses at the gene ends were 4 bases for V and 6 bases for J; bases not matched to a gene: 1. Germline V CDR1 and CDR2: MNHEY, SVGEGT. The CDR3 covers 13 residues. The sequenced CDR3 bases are TGTGCCAGCAGTTTAGCGGGAGTCAATGAG. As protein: CASSLAGVNE. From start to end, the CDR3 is CASSLAGVNEQFF.

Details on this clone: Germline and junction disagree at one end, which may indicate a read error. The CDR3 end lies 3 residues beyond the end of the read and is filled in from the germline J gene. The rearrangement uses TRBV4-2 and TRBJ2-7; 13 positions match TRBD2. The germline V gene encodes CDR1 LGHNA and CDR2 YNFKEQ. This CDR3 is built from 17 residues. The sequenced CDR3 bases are TGCGCCAGCAGCCAAGATTGGACTAGCGGGGGTAGGTACGAG. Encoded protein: CASSQDWTSGGRYE. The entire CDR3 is CASSQDWTSGGRYEQYF.

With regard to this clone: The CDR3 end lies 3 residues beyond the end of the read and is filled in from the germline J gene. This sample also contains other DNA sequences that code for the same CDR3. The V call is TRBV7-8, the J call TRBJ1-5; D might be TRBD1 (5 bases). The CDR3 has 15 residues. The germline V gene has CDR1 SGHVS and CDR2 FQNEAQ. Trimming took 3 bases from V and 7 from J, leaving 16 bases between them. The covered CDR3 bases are TGTGCCAGCAGCTTGCATCAAGGGGCTTCGCAGCCC. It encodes CASSLHQGASQP. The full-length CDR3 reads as CASSLHQGASQPQHF.

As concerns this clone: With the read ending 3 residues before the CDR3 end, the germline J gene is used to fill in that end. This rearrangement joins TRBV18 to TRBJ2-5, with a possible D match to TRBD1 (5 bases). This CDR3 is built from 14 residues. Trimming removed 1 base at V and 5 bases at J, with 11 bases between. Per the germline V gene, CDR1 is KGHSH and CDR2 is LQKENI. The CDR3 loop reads CASSPLRGSETQYF. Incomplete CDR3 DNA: TGTGCCAGCTCACCACTTAGGGGATCGGAGACC.

This chain's CDR3 is CASSLANTAVSEQYF. CDR3 DNA, as far as it was read: TGTGCCAGCAGCTTAGCGAACACGGCGGTCTCCGAG. J is TRBJ2-7 and V is TRBV7-9; no clear D. The read terminates 3 residues before the CDR3 end, so the remaining end is supplied by the germline J gene. The germline CDR1 and CDR2 sequences are SEHNR and FQNEAQ (reference sequence). V was trimmed by 0 bases and J by 6 bases, leaving 15 bases between them. The CDR3 is made up of 15 amino acids.

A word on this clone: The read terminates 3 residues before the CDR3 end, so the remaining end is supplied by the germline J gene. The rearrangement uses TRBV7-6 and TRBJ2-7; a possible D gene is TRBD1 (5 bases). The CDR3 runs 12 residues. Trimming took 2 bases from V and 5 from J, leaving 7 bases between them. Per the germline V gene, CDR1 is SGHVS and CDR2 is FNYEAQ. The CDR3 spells CASSLSGNEQYF. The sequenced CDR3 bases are TGTGCCAGCAGCTTATCAGGGAACGAG.

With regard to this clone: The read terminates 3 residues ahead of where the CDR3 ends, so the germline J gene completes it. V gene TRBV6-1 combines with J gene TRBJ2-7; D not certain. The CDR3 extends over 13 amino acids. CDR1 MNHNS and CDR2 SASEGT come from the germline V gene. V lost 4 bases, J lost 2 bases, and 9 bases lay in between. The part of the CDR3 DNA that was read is TGTGCCAGCAGTGCGAGTAGGGCCTACGAG. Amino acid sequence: CASSASRAYE. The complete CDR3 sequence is CASSASRAYEQYF.

CDR3 DNA, as far as it was read: TGTGCCAGCAGTTGGGGGGGGTCCTATGGC. It is translated as CASSWGGSYG. The complete CDR3 sequence is CASSWGGSYGYTF. The chain has TRBV28 and TRBJ1-2; D perhaps matches TRBD1 (5 bases). With the read ending 3 residues before the CDR3 end, the germline J gene is used to fill in that end. This CDR3 is built from 13 residues. Trimming took off 4 bases at V and 4 bases at J, with 10 bases between the two ends. CDR1 MDHEN and CDR2 SYDVKM come from the germline V gene.

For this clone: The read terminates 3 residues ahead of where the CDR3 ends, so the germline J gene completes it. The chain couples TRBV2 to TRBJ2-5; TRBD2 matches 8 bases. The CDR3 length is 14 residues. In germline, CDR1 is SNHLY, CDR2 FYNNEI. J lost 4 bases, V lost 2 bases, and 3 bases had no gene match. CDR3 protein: CASSETLAGETQYF. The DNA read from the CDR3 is TGTGCCAGCAGTGAAACCCTAGCGGGAGAGACC.

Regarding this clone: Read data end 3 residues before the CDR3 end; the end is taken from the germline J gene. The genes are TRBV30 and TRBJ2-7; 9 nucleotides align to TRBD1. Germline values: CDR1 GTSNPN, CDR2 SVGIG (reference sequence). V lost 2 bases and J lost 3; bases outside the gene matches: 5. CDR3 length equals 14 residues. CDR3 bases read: TGTGCCTGGAGTTCACCGGGACAGGGCTACGAG. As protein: CAWSSPGQGYE. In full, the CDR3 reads CAWSSPGQGYEQYF. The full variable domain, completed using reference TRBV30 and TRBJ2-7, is SQTIHQWPATLVQPVGSPLSLECTVEGTSNPNLYWYRQAAGRGLQLLFYSVGIGQISSEVPQNLSASRPQDRQFILSSKKLLLSDSGFYLCAWSSPGQGYEQYFGPGTRLTVT.

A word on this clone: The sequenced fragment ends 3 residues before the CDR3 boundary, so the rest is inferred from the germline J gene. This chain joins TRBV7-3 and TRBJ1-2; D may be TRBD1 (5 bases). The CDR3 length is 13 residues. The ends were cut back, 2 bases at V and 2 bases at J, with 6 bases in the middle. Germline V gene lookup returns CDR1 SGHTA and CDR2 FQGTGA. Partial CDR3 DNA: TGTGCCAGCAGCTTAGGACAAAACTATGGC. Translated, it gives CASSLGQNYG. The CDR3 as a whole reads CASSLGQNYGYTF. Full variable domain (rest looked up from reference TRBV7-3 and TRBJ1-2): GAGVSQTPSNKVTEKGKYVELRCDPISGHTALYWYRQSLGQGPEFLIYFQGTGAADDSGLPNDRFFAVRPEGSVSTLKIQRTERGDSAVYLCASSLGQNYGYTFGSGTRLTVV.

The CDR3 region is CSARRGQGVGVLEETQYF. Incomplete CDR3 DNA: TGCAGTGCTAGGAGGGGGCAGGGGGTAGGGGTTTTAGAAGAGACC. The rearrangement links TRBV20-1 to TRBJ2-5; 7 nucleotides match TRBD1. The CDR3 end lies 3 residues beyond the end of the read and is filled in from the germline J gene. The trim removed 3 bases at V and 3 bases at J, leaving 19 bases unmatched. This CDR3 has 18 amino acids. Germline loops: CDR1 DFQATT, CDR2 SNEGSKA (reference sequence).

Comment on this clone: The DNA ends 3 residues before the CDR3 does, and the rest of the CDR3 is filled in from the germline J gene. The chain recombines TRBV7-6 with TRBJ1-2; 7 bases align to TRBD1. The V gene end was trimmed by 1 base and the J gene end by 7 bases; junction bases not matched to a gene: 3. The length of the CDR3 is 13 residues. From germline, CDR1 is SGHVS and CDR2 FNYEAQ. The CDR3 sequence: CASSLVQGFGYTF. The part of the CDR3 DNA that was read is TGTGCCAGCAGCTTAGTACAGGGGTTTGGC.

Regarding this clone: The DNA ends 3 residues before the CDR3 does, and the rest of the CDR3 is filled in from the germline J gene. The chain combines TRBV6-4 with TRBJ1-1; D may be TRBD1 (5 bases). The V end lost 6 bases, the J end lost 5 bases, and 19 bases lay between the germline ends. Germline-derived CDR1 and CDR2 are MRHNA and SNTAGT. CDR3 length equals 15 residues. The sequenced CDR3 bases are TGTGCCAGCAGCGAGACAGCAGCCGGTGGGACTGAA. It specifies CASSETAAGGTE. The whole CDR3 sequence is CASSETAAGGTEAFF.

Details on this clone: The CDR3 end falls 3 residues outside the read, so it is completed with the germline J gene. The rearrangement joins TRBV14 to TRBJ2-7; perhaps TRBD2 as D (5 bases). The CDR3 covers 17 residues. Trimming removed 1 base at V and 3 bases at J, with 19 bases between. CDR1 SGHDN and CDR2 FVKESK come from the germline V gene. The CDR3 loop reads CASSQARGRGPLYEQYF. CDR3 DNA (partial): TGTGCCAGCAGCCAAGCCCGGGGTCGGGGTCCCCTCTACGAG.

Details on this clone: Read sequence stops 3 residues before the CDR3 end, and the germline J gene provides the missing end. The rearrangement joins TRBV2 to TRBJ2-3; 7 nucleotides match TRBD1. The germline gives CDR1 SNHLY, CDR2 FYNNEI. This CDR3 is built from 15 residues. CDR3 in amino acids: CASSEGDSRTQPQYF. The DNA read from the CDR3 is TGTGCCAGCAGTGAAGGGGACAGCAGGACTCAGCCG. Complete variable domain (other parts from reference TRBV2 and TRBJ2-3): EPEVTQTPSHQVTQMGQEVILRCVPISNHLYFYWYRQILGQKVEFLVSFYNNEISEKSEIFDDQFSVERPDGSNFTLKIRSTKLEDSAMYFCASSEGDSRTQPQYFGPGTRLTVL.

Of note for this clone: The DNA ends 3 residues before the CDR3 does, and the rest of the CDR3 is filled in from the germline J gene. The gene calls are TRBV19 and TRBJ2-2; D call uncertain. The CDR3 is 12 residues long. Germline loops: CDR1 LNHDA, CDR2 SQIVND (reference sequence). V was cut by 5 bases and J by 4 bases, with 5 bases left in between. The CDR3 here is CASSEATGELFF. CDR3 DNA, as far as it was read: TGTGCCAGTAGTGAAGCCACCGGGGAG.

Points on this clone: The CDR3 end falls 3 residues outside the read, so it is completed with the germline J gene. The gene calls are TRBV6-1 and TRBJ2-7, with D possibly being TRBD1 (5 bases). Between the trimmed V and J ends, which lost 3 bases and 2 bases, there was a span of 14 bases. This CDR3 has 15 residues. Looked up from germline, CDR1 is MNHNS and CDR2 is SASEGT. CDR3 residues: CASSDRAENTYEQYF. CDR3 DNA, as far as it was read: TGTGCCAGCAGTGACAGGGCAGAAAATACCTACGAG.

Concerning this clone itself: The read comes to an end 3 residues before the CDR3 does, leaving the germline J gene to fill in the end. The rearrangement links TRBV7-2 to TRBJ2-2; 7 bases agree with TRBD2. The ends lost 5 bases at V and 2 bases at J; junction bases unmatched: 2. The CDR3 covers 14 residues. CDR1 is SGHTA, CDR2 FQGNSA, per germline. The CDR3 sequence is CASSRDYNTGELFF. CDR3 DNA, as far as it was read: TGTGCCAGCAGCCGGGACTATAACACCGGGGAG.

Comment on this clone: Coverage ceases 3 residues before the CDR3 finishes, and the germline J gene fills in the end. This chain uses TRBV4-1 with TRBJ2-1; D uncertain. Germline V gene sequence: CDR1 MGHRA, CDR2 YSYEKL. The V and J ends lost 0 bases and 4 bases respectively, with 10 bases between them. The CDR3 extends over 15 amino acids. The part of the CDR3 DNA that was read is TGCGCCAGCAGCCAAGATTTGGGCCCGTACAATGAG. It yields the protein CASSQDLGPYNE. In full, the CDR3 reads CASSQDLGPYNEQFF.

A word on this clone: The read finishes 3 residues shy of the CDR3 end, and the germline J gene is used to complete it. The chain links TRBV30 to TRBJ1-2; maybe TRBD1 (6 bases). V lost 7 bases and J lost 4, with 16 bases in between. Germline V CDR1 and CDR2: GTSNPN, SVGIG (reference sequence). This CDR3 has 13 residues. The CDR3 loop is CAFRRGRAYGYTF. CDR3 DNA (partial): TGTGCCTTTCGGCGGGGGCGAGCCTATGGC.

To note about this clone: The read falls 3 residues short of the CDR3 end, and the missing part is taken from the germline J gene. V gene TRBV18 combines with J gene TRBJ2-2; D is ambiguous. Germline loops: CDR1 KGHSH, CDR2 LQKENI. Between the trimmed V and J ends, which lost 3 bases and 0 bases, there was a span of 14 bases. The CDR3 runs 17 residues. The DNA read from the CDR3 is TGTGCCAGCTCACCCACTCCTCAAGCATCGAACACCGGGGAG. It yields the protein CASSPTPQASNTGE. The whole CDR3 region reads CASSPTPQASNTGELFF.

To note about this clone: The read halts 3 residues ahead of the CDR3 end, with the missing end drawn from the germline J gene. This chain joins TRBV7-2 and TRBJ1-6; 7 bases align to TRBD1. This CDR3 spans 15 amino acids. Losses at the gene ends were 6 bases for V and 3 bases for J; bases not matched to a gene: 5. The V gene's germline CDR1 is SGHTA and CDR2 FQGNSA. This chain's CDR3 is CASRAGTDYNSPLHF. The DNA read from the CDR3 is TGTGCCAGCAGGGCCGGGACAGACTATAATTCACCC.